One and the same sample provided the 12 T cell receptor beta chains below, sequenced in a study of OX40 agonist ivuxolimab in advanced cancers. The library came from the immunoSEQ multiplex PCR assay. Imported from immuneACCESS, the table was reduced by TCRdb to in-frame sequences with V and J called. These copies leave out some clones; in studies compared against another copy, an unresolved V gene accounts for under half, and the cause of the remainder is not known. The sample has about 79,000 clones on record, 90% to 95% of them singletons. The ten largest clones capture over 8.5% of the sample. Specimen: CD4+ or CD8+ T cells sorted from blood, collected in a trial of the OX40 agonist ivuxolimab. Receptor source: an adult with an advanced solid tumor such as melanoma, head and neck, liver or kidney cancer.

This chain joins TRBV27 and TRBJ2-1; TRBD2 matches at 10 bases. This CDR3 has 17 amino acids. After removal of 2 bases from V and 6 bases from J, the junction contained 10 bases not matched to a gene. Germline loops: CDR1 MNHEY, CDR2 SMNVEV (reference sequence). DNA of the CDR3: TGTGCCAGCAGTTTAGAGGTAAGCGGGGGGGCTCTCAATGAGCAGTTCTTC. This translates into CASSLEVSGGALNEQFF.

The chain has TRBV6-5 and TRBJ2-5; weak D call: TRBD2 (6 bases). CDR1 is MNHEY, CDR2 SVGAGI, per germline. Trimming removed 0 bases at V and 5 bases at J, with 13 bases between. The CDR3 loop spans 15 amino acids. The CDR3 spells CASSYSWGVEETQYF. Written as DNA, the CDR3 is TGTGCCAGCAGTTACTCGTGGGGGGTGGAGGAGACCCAGTACTTC.

The chain is built from TRBV4-1 and TRBJ1-6, with 8 bases lining up with TRBD1. V lost 3 bases and J lost 10; bases outside the gene matches: 8. The length of the CDR3 is 15 residues. Germline V lookup: CDR1 MGHRA, CDR2 YSYEKL. The CDR3 DNA sequence: TGCGCCAGCAGCCAGTTTGGGACAGGAGAATCACCCCTCCACTTT. Amino acid sequence: CASSQFGTGESPLHF.

Here the CDR3 reads CASSPLVREVQYF. CDR3 bases: TGTGCCAGTTCACCCCTGGTCAGGGAGGTCCAGTACTTC. The rearrangement joins TRBV19 to TRBJ2-5; D may be TRBD2 (6 bases). This CDR3 has 13 residues. Trimming removed 8 bases from V and 10 bases from J, with 20 bases in between. Germline CDR1 is LNHDA and CDR2 is SQIVND (reference sequence).

CDR3 sequence: CASSSRDTVHF. Written as DNA, the CDR3 is TGTGCCAGCAGTTCCCGGGACACCGTCCACTTT. The V gene is TRBV6-5, the J gene TRBJ1-6, with a weak D call TRBD1 (6 bases). Germline V gives CDR1 MNHEY, CDR2 SVGAGI. V was cut by 4 bases and J by 17 bases, with 12 bases left in between. CDR3 length equals 11 residues.

This chain links TRBV27 with TRBJ2-7, with 9 bases lining up with TRBD2. With V trimmed by 5 bases and J by 0 bases, 5 bases remained unmatched. The CDR3 has 15 amino acids. Germline CDR1 reads MNHEY; CDR2 reads SMNVEV (reference sequence). The CDR3 here is CASSLRGGSSYEQYF. In DNA form, the CDR3 reads TGTGCCAGCAGTCTGCGGGGGGGAAGCTCCTACGAGCAGTACTTC.

The chain has TRBV6-1 and TRBJ2-1; 10 nucleotides align to TRBD2. Trimming at V came to 4 bases and at J to 2 bases, leaving 11 bases not matched to a gene. This CDR3 spans 18 amino acids. The V gene's germline CDR1 is MNHNS and CDR2 SASEGT. The CDR3 nucleotides are TGTGCCAGCAGTGGGGACGGGACTAGCGCCTTTGCCTACAATGAGCAGTTCTTC. Translation: CASSGDGTSAFAYNEQFF.

The V gene is TRBV5-1, the J gene TRBJ2-1, with D maybe TRBD1 (5 bases). The CDR3 is made up of 17 amino acids. Between the trimmed V and J ends, which lost 3 bases and 2 bases, there was a span of 18 bases. CDR1 is SGHRS, CDR2 YFSETQ, per germline. The CDR3 spells CASSSFLTDRPYNEQFF. The CDR3 DNA follows: TGCGCCAGCAGCTCTTTCTTGACAGACCGGCCCTACAATGAGCAGTTCTTC. Complete variable domain (other parts from reference TRBV5-1 and TRBJ2-1): KAGVTQTPRYLIKTRGQQVTLSCSPISGHRSVSWYQQTPGQGLQFLFEYFSETQRNKGNFPGRFSGRQFSNSRSEMNVSTLELGDSALYLCASSSFLTDRPYNEQFFGPGTRLTVL.

This chain joins TRBV28 and TRBJ1-2, with TRBD1 as a possible D gene (5 bases). This CDR3 comprises 14 residues. Trimming cost V 5 bases and J 2 bases, with 12 bases left between them. Germline values: CDR1 MDHEN, CDR2 SYDVKM. The DNA for the CDR3 is TGTGCCAGCAGTCTTTTAGGGGAGAACTATGGCTACACCTTC. This gives the protein CASSLLGENYGYTF.

The chain carries TRBV27 and TRBJ1-1; TRBD1 is a possible D gene (5 bases). This CDR3 region has 14 residues. Germline loops: CDR1 MNHEY, CDR2 SMNVEV (reference sequence). V lost 5 bases and J 5 bases, leaving 15 bases between the germline ends. CDR3 coding DNA: TGTGCCAGCAGTAGGCAATGGGGCGGGACTGAAGCTTTCTTT. It specifies CASSRQWGGTEAFF.

The rearrangement links TRBV7-9 to TRBJ1-2; TRBD1 is a possible D gene (6 bases). CDR3 length: 18 residues. The V end lost 3 bases, the J end lost 4 bases, and 24 bases lay between the germline ends. Per the germline V gene, CDR1 is SEHNR and CDR2 is FQNEAQ (reference sequence). CDR3 sequence (DNA): TGTGCCAGCAGCTTCGTTGGGGGGGCCGAAATAAGGAGCTATGGCTACACCTTC. This sequence encodes CASSFVGGAEIRSYGYTF.

V gene TRBV6-5 combines with J gene TRBJ1-1; D is undetermined. Trimming took 2 bases from V and 0 from J, leaving 7 bases between them. This CDR3 has 14 amino acids. Looked up from germline, CDR1 is MNHEY and CDR2 is SVGAGI. CDR3 DNA: TGTGCCAGCAGTTACGAAACTATGAACACTGAAGCTTTCTTT. It codes for CASSYETMNTEAFF.